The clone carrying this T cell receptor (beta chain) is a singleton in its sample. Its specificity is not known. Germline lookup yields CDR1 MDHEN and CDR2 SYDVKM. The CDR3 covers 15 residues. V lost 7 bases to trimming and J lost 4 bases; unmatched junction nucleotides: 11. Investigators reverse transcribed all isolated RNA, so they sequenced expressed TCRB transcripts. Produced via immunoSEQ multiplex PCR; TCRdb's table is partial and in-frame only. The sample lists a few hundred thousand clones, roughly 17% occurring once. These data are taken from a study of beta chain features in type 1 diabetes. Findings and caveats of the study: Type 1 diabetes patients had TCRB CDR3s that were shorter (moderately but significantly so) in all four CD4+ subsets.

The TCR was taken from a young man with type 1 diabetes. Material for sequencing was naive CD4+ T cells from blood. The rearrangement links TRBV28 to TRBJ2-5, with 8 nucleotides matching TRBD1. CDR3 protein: CASNPGQGLGETQYF. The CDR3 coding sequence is TGTGCCAGCAATCCCGGACAGGGCCTGGGAGAGACCCAGTACTTC.